The clone carrying this T cell receptor (beta chain) was seen more than once but under ten times. The antigen remains unidentified. With 10 bases clipped from V and 0 bases from J, the junction kept 12 bases outside the gene matches. The CDR3 is 16 residues long. Germline V gene data show CDR1 as MDHEN and CDR2 as SYDVKM. The entry originates in a study of cytomegalovirus exposure and HLA in healthy donors. Study-level background: One earlier analysis, a look at around 170 million T cells, found approximately 120 million unique TCR beta sequences.

In the PCR, 60 Vbeta and 13 Jbeta primers were used. Sequencing was performed with immunoSEQ multiplex PCR; in TCRdb, only in-frame clones are kept and a portion is missing. The profile shows 150,000 to 200,000 clones, roughly four fifths of them singletons. The study's findings and limits: In a later analysis, most CMV-associated TCR beta chains appeared HLA-restricted.

The chain recombines TRBV28 with TRBJ1-1; 9 bases match TRBD1. Specimen: PBMCs. This TCR was recovered from a man younger than 45 in good health and CMV-seronegative. The CDR3 nucleotides read TGTGCCACCCTGGGGAGGACAGGGGTCATGAACACTGAAGCTTTCTTT. Translation gives CATLGRTGVMNTEAFF.